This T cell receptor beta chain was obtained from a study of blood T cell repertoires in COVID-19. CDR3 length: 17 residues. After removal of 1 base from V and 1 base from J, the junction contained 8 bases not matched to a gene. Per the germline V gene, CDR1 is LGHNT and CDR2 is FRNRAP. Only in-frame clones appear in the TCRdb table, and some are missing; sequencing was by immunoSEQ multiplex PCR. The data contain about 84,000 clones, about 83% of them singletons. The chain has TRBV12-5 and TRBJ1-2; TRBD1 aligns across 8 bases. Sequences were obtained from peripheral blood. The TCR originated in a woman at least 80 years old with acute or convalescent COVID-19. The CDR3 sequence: CASGLGTGLAGNYGYTF. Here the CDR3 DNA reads TGTGCTAGTGGTTTGGGGACAGGGTTAGCCGGTAACTATGGCTACACCTTC.